This T cell receptor beta chain appears in the sequencing data of a study of T cell responses to AZD1222 COVID-19 vaccine. V lost 5 bases, J lost 4 bases, and 6 bases lay in between. The CDR3 runs 11 residues. Per germline, CDR1 MNHEY and CDR2 SMNVEV (reference sequence). Generated by immunoSEQ multiplex PCR, the TCRdb table keeps only in-frame clones and is missing some. Of some 150,000 clones in the sample, less than 95% are singletons; the top ten hold 1.5% to 2%. This chain links TRBV27 with TRBJ2-7; weak D call: TRBD1 (5 bases). This specimen consisted of peripheral blood, obtained on day 0 of AZD1222 vaccination. The TCR originated in an adult in good health. CDR3 sequence (DNA): TGTGCCAGCAGTAGGGGATACGAGCAGTACTTC. It translates to CASSRGYEQYF.